This T cell receptor (beta chain) was captured in a study of shared clonotypes between healthy human individuals. Overall study findings and caveats: Specimens sampled were limited to blood, with tissue repertoires likely differing. Few donors restricted represented genetic and exposure-history diversity. Naive subsets tended to show greater estimated richness than memory subsets.

The V and J ends lost 3 bases and 4 bases respectively, with 7 bases between them. Germline-derived CDR1 and CDR2 are MDHEN and SYDVKM. The CDR3 totals 13 residues. Clones were read by immunoSEQ multiplex PCR, and TCRdb kept only the in-frame ones, dropping some. The table lists approximately 1.1 million clones, roughly 74% of them singletons. Remarks on this clone: The antigen is undetermined.

This chain joins TRBV28 and TRBJ1-5; D call uncertain. Source material: memory CD4+ T cells from PBMCs. Stated subset: CD45RA-negative fraction. This clonotype originated in a man younger than 35 in good health. Some clones in this sample may be carry-over from other donors' samples. The CDR3 bases are TGTGCCAGCAGTTTCAATCAGAATCAGCCCCAGCATTTT. Its protein product is CASSFNQNQPQHF.